This is a list of T cell receptor beta chains from one sample in a study of T cell responses to AZD1222 COVID-19 vaccine. The repertoire was sequenced with immunoSEQ multiplex PCR; TCRdb's copy has only in-frame clones and lacks some. The sample has 85,000 to 95,000 clones, around 90% seen once. Material: peripheral blood, obtained on day 0 of AZD1222 vaccination. These receptors were obtained from an adult in good health. Each CDR3 is given with its conserved first and last residue. The order of the fields is D gene, J gene, V gene, clone size, CDR3 DNA, CDR3 protein. The D gene is left open where the match is weak. Clone size is shown for a subset of rows, as once, few, many or a class of expanded clone.

>-|TRBJ1-2|TRBV7-2|few
TGTGCCAGCAGCATCCGGGACAAGAACTATGGCTACACCTTC
CASSIRDKNYGYTF
>-|TRBJ1-2|TRBV3-1/TRBV3-2|-
TGTGCCAGCAGCCTCCAGTCGAGGGTCTTGTATGGCTACACCTTC
CASSLQSRVLYGYTF
>TRBD2|TRBJ2-3|TRBV3-1/TRBV3-2|-
TGTGCCAGCAGCCAAAATAGCGGGAGCACAGATACGCAGTATTTT
CASSQNSGSTDTQYF
>-|TRBJ1-4|TRBV21-1|-
TGTGCCAGCAGCAAGCCTACCGGGACAGGGGTTGTAAAACTGTTTTTT
CASSKPTGTGVVKLFF
>-|TRBJ2-1|TRBV12-3/TRBV12-4|-
TGTGCCAGCAGGTGGATCAACAATGAGCAGTTCTTC
CASRWINNEQFF
>-|TRBJ2-1|TRBV11-3|-
TGTGCCAGCAGCCCCGCCGGCGAACTAGGGGAGCAGTTCTTC
CASSPAGELGEQFF
>-|TRBJ1-5|TRBV12-3/TRBV12-4|-
TGTGCCAGCAGTTGGGGCAATCAGCCCCAGCATTTT
CASSWGNQPQHF
>-|TRBJ1-1|TRBV5-1|-
TGCGCCACCACGGAGCTGTCAGGCGGAAACACTGAAGCTTTCTTT
CATTELSGGNTEAFF
>TRBD1|TRBJ1-2|TRBV14|-
TGTGCCAGCAACCCAATAGGGGGCTACTATGGCTACACCTTC
CASNPIGGYYGYTF
>TRBD1|TRBJ2-1|TRBV6-5|-
TGTGCCAGCAGTACAGGGGGAGTGTACAATGAGCAGTTCTTC
CASSTGGVYNEQFF
>-|TRBJ1-3|TRBV19|-
TGTGCCAGTAACCCCCGGACGGACGGCACCATATATTTT
CASNPRTDGTIYF
>-|TRBJ2-4|TRBV10-1|-
TGCGCCAATCCGCCTGCCGGGACCCGGAAAAACATTCAGTACTTC
CANPPAGTRKNIQYF
>-|TRBJ1-4|TRBV14|-
TGTGCCAGCAGCCAAGCAGGGACAACTAATGAAAAACTGTTTTTT
CASSQAGTTNEKLFF
>TRBD2|TRBJ2-5|TRBV5-1|-
TGCGCCAGCAGCTTGGCTGGACTAGCGGTACAAGAGACCCAGTACTTC
CASSLAGLAVQETQYF
>-|TRBJ1-2|TRBV7-9|-
TGTGCCAGCAGCCCAGGCCGAGAGGATGGCTACACCTTC
CASSPGREDGYTF
>-|TRBJ1-4|TRBV19|once
TGTGCCAGTAGTAGCCAGGCAGGGGAAAAACTGTTTTTT
CASSSQAGEKLFF
>-|TRBJ1-2|TRBV4-3|few
TGCGCCAGCAGCCAAGATCGGGGGGCGGCTAACTATGGCTACACCTTC
CASSQDRGAANYGYTF